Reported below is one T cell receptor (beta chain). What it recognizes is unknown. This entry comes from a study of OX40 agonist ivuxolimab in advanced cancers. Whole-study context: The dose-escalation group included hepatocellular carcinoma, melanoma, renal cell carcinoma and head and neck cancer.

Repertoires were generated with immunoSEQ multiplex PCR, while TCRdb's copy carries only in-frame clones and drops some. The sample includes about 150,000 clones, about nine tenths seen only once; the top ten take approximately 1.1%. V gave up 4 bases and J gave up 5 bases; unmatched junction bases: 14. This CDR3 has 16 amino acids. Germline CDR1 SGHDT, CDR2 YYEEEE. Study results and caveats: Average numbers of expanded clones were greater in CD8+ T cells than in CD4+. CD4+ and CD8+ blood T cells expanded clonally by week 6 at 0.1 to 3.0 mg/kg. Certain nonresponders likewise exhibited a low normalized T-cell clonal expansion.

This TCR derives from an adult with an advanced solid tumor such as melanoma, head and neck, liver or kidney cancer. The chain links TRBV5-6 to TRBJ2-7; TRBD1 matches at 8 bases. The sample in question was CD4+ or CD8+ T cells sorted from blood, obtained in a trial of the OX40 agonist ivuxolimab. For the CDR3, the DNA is TGTGCCAGCAGCCCCCCTTCGGGGACAGGACCCCACGAGCAGTACTTC. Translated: CASSPPSGTGPHEQYF.